This is a list of T cell receptor beta chains from one sample in a study of blood T cell repertoires in COVID-19. Only in-frame clones appear in the TCRdb table, and some are missing; sequencing was by immunoSEQ multiplex PCR. The repertoire holds 110,000 or so clones, with around 90% as singletons. Sequencing used peripheral blood. The receptors originated from a woman in her forties or fifties with acute or convalescent COVID-19. Both conserved end residues are part of each CDR3. Fields, in order: D gene, J gene, clone size, V gene, CDR3 protein, CDR3 DNA. D genes are given only for firm matches. Size values are once, few and many counts, or a class for expanded clones, and some rows have none.

D gene: -; J gene: TRBJ1-3; clone size: -; V gene: TRBV5-6; CDR3 protein: CASSLLRGDSGNTIYF; CDR3 DNA: TGTGCCAGCAGCTTGTTGCGGGGGGACTCTGGAAACACCATATATTTT
D gene: -; J gene: TRBJ2-1; clone size: -; V gene: TRBV19; CDR3 protein: CASSLGGLDEQFF; CDR3 DNA: TGTGCCAGTAGTCTCGGAGGTTTGGATGAGCAGTTCTTC
D gene: -; J gene: TRBJ1-1; clone size: -; V gene: TRBV21-1; CDR3 protein: CASSIQGRAFF; CDR3 DNA: TGTGCCAGCAGCATCCAGGGTAGAGCTTTCTTT
D gene: -; J gene: TRBJ2-3; clone size: -; V gene: TRBV24-1; CDR3 protein: CATSDFRQNTDTQYF; CDR3 DNA: TGTGCCACCAGTGATTTCCGACAGAACACAGATACGCAGTATTTT
D gene: TRBD1; J gene: TRBJ1-2; clone size: -; V gene: TRBV30; CDR3 protein: CAWSEGQGASYTF; CDR3 DNA: TGTGCCTGGAGTGAAGGACAGGGGGCGAGCTACACCTTC
D gene: -; J gene: TRBJ2-5; clone size: -; V gene: TRBV4-2; CDR3 protein: CASSQGTAIQETQYF; CDR3 DNA: TGTGCCAGCAGCCAAGGGACAGCCATCCAAGAGACCCAGTACTTC
D gene: TRBD1; J gene: TRBJ1-1; clone size: once; V gene: TRBV3-1/TRBV3-2; CDR3 protein: CASSQTGVGDTEAFF; CDR3 DNA: TGTGCCAGCAGCCAGACAGGGGTCGGGGACACTGAAGCTTTCTTT
D gene: TRBD2; J gene: TRBJ2-1; clone size: few; V gene: TRBV20-1; CDR3 protein: CSASRGGSVYNEQFF; CDR3 DNA: TGCAGTGCTAGTAGGGGCGGGAGCGTCTACAATGAGCAGTTCTTC
D gene: -; J gene: TRBJ1-3; clone size: -; V gene: TRBV18; CDR3 protein: CASSPNSGNTIYF; CDR3 DNA: TGTGCCAGCTCACCTAACTCTGGAAACACCATATATTTT
D gene: -; J gene: TRBJ2-3; clone size: -; V gene: TRBV5-1; CDR3 protein: CASSQGDTQYF; CDR3 DNA: TGCGCCAGCAGCCAGGGGGATACGCAGTATTTT
D gene: TRBD1; J gene: TRBJ1-6; clone size: -; V gene: TRBV5-1; CDR3 protein: CASSLQGGNSPLHF; CDR3 DNA: TGCGCCAGCAGCTTGCAGGGGGGCAATTCACCCCTCCACTTT
D gene: -; J gene: TRBJ2-7; clone size: -; V gene: TRBV7-9; CDR3 protein: CASSLAVSSYEQYF; CDR3 DNA: TGTGCCAGCAGCTTAGCGGTCAGCTCCTACGAGCAGTACTTC
D gene: TRBD1; J gene: TRBJ1-6; clone size: -; V gene: TRBV6-2/TRBV6-3; CDR3 protein: CASSRRTGRSYNSPLHF; CDR3 DNA: TGTGCCAGCAGTCGTCGGACAGGGAGATCCTATAATTCACCCCTCCACTTT
D gene: TRBD2; J gene: TRBJ2-1; clone size: -; V gene: TRBV29-1; CDR3 protein: CSGTSGTLNEQFF; CDR3 DNA: TGCAGCGGAACTAGCGGGACGCTCAATGAGCAGTTCTTC
D gene: -; J gene: TRBJ2-1; clone size: -; V gene: TRBV7-9; CDR3 protein: CASSLGQAITSYNEQFF; CDR3 DNA: TGTGCCAGCAGCTTAGGCCAGGCAATCACCTCCTACAATGAGCAGTTCTTC
D gene: -; J gene: TRBJ2-2; clone size: -; V gene: TRBV7-8; CDR3 protein: CASSSTTAGALTGELFF; CDR3 DNA: TGTGCCAGCAGCTCCACTACGGCGGGGGCCCTCACCGGGGAGCTGTTTTTT
D gene: -; J gene: TRBJ2-2; clone size: -; V gene: TRBV2; CDR3 protein: CASISWRGIGELFF; CDR3 DNA: TGTGCCAGCATCAGCTGGAGGGGTATCGGGGAGCTGTTTTTT
D gene: -; J gene: TRBJ2-7; clone size: -; V gene: TRBV12-3/TRBV12-4; CDR3 protein: CASRKAVTYEQYF; CDR3 DNA: TGTGCCAGCAGGAAGGCGGTTACCTACGAGCAGTACTTC
D gene: -; J gene: TRBJ1-5; clone size: few; V gene: TRBV11-1; CDR3 protein: CASSLGQGTDNQPQHF; CDR3 DNA: TGTGCCAGCAGCTTAGGTCAGGGGACGGACAATCAGCCCCAGCATTTT
D gene: -; J gene: TRBJ2-1; clone size: few; V gene: TRBV2; CDR3 protein: CASSEEKWESGNEQFF; CDR3 DNA: TGTGCCAGCAGTGAAGAGAAGTGGGAATCGGGGAATGAGCAGTTCTTC
D gene: TRBD1; J gene: TRBJ2-7; clone size: -; V gene: TRBV10-3; CDR3 protein: CATWTGARNEQYF; CDR3 DNA: TGTGCCACTTGGACAGGGGCCCGAAACGAGCAGTACTTC
D gene: TRBD2; J gene: TRBJ2-1; clone size: -; V gene: TRBV19; CDR3 protein: CASSTSGRWNEQFF; CDR3 DNA: TGTGCCAGTTCGACTAGCGGGAGGTGGAATGAGCAGTTCTTC
D gene: TRBD1; J gene: TRBJ1-4; clone size: -; V gene: TRBV5-6; CDR3 protein: CASSPPAGTANEKLFF; CDR3 DNA: TGTGCCAGCAGCCCTCCCGCCGGGACAGCAAATGAAAAACTGTTTTTT